Shown below are 21 T cell receptor beta chains from a single sample sequenced in a study of glioma-infiltrating T cells after dendritic cell vaccination. Noted time point: after dendritic cell vaccination, including at tumor progression/relapse. The assay was immunoSEQ multiplex PCR, and TCRdb's table has in-frame clones only and misses some. This table holds roughly 80,000 clones, about nine tenths found once. The input for sequencing was blood, taken after dendritic cell vaccination. These receptors all come from a human donor with glioblastoma.

The gene calls are TRBV5-4 and TRBJ1-1; perhaps TRBD1 as D (6 bases). V was cut by 4 bases and J by 3 bases, with 13 bases left in between. Germline V CDR1 and CDR2: SGHNT, YYREEE (reference sequence). The CDR3 is 14 amino acids. Here the CDR3 DNA reads TGTGCCAGCAGCCGAACAGGGTCCGACACTGAAGCTTTCTTT. Its translation: CASSRTGSDTEAFF.

The chain employs TRBV6-5 and TRBJ2-2; D remains unclear. CDR1 and CDR2 from the germline V gene are MNHEY and SVGAGI. V was trimmed by 4 bases and J by 0 bases, leaving 12 bases between them. CDR3 length: 16 amino acids. CDR3 coding DNA: TGTGCCAGCAGTTTAGAGAGTACCGCGAACACCGGGGAGCTGTTTTTT. This sequence encodes CASSLESTANTGELFF.

The chain joins TRBV18 to TRBJ2-7; 10 bases match TRBD1. The CDR3 has 14 residues. Trimming removed 4 bases from V and 6 bases from J; junction bases left unmatched: 6. Germline V gene data show CDR1 as KGHSH and CDR2 as LQKENI. For the CDR3, the DNA is TGTGCCAGCTCACGACAGGGGGCTGATGGCGAGCAGTACTTC. It is translated as CASSRQGADGEQYF.

This clone was seen just once. The rearrangement uses TRBV6-6 and TRBJ2-1; 13 bases fit TRBD2. The CDR3 covers 16 residues. J was trimmed by 2 bases and V by 6 bases; bases with no gene match: 4. The germline V gene has CDR1 MNHNY and CDR2 SVGAGI (reference sequence). CDR3 coding DNA: TGTGCCAGCAGCTGGACTAGCGGGGGACCCTACAATGAGCAGTTCTTC. Protein: CASSWTSGGPYNEQFF.

In its sample, this clone was seen a few times. At one boundary the junction diverges from the germline segment, which might be a read error. The chain recombines TRBV7-7 with TRBJ2-7, with D possibly being TRBD1 (5 bases). This CDR3 has 13 amino acids. CDR1 SSHAT and CDR2 FNYEAQ come from the germline V gene (reference sequence). CDR3 protein: CASSRQWLDEQYF. CDR3 DNA sequence: TGTGCTAGCAGTCGACAGTGGCTCGACGAGCAGTACTTC.

The genes are TRBV11-1 and TRBJ2-1; D is perhaps TRBD2 (5 bases). Germline CDR1 SGHAT, CDR2 FQDESV (reference sequence). CDR3 length: 15 residues. Trimming took off 1 base at V and 5 bases at J, with 12 bases between the two ends. This chain's CDR3 is CASSLEVRAHNEQFF. The DNA for the CDR3 is TGTGCCAGCAGCTTAGAGGTGAGGGCACACAATGAGCAGTTCTTC. Full variable domain (missing parts from reference TRBV11-1 and TRBJ2-1): EAEVAQSPRYKITEKSQAVAFWCDPISGHATLYWYRQILGQGPELLVQFQDESVVDDSQLPKDRFSAERLKGVDSTLKIQPAELGDSAMYLCASSLEVRAHNEQFFGPGTRLTVL.

This rearrangement joins TRBV7-9 to TRBJ1-5, with no clear D. CDR1 SEHNR and CDR2 FQNEAQ come from the germline V gene (reference sequence). The CDR3 runs to 15 residues. Trimming took 4 bases from V and 1 from J, leaving 11 bases between them. CDR3 protein: CASSSDPGSNQPQHF. CDR3 DNA: TGTGCCAGCAGCTCCGATCCGGGGAGCAATCAGCCCCAGCATTTT.

This clone appeared once. This chain joins TRBV27 and TRBJ1-2; D ambiguous. The CDR3 extends over 13 amino acids. Germline CDR1 MNHEY, CDR2 SMNVEV (reference sequence). V was cut by 3 bases and J by 2 bases, with 7 bases left in between. The CDR3 sequence is CASSLVGNYGYTF. CDR3 bases: TGTGCCAGCAGTTTGGTCGGGAACTATGGCTACACCTTC.

The chain recombines TRBV7-2 with TRBJ1-3; 9 bases fit TRBD1. CDR3 length equals 15 residues. Germline CDR1 and CDR2: SGHTA and FQGNSA. J was trimmed by 4 bases and V by 4 bases; bases with no gene match: 5. CDR3 sequence: CASSSGTGSGNTIYF. CDR3 in DNA: TGTGCCAGCAGCTCCGGGACAGGGTCCGGAAACACCATATATTTT.

The chain couples TRBV7-9 to TRBJ1-1, with D unclear. V was pared by 5 bases and J by 1 base, with 8 bases between. CDR1 is SEHNR, CDR2 FQNEAQ, per germline (reference sequence). The CDR3 has 13 amino acids. CDR3 in amino acids: CASSLTGNTEAFF. The CDR3 DNA reads TGTGCCAGCAGCCTGACTGGGAACACTGAAGCTTTCTTT.

The chain has TRBV6-5 and TRBJ2-2; weak D call: TRBD2 (6 bases). This CDR3 contains 15 residues. V dropped 2 bases and J dropped 0 bases, with 7 bases sitting between them. Germline lookup yields CDR1 MNHEY and CDR2 SVGAGI. DNA for the CDR3: TGTGCCAGCAGTTACGTAGCGGCGAACACCGGGGAGCTGTTTTTT. Amino acids: CASSYVAANTGELFF.

The rearrangement links TRBV4-3 to TRBJ2-1, with 9 bases aligning to TRBD2. This CDR3 region has 16 residues. With 0 bases clipped from V and 6 bases from J, the junction kept 6 bases outside the gene matches. CDR1 is LGHNA, CDR2 YSLEER, per germline. CDR3 in amino acids: CASSQDMERGVNEQFF. CDR3 DNA sequence: TGCGCCAGCAGCCAAGATATGGAGCGGGGGGTCAATGAGCAGTTCTTC.

A note on this clone: The junction differs from germline at one of its ends, possibly a read error. The chain couples TRBV14 to TRBJ1-2, with a tentative D call TRBD1 (5 bases). The germline gives CDR1 SGHDN, CDR2 FVKESK. The CDR3 is 13 residues long. CDR3 bases: TGTGCCGGCAGCCCCGGACAAATCTATGGCTACACCTTC. Encoded protein: CAGSPGQIYGYTF.

The chain has TRBV6-5 and TRBJ2-7; 7 positions match TRBD1. CDR1 and CDR2 from the germline V gene are MNHEY and SVGAGI. Trimming took 6 bases from V and 6 from J; bases not matched to a gene: 14. The CDR3 has 15 residues. The chain's CDR3 is CASRDRDSYYVEQYF. The CDR3 coding sequence is TGTGCCAGCAGGGACCGGGACAGCTATTACGTCGAGCAGTACTTC.

The gene calls are TRBV11-3 and TRBJ2-1, with D possibly matching TRBD1 (6 bases). Trimming pared 2 bases from V and 4 bases from J, leaving 9 bases between. This CDR3 contains 14 residues. The V gene's germline CDR1 is SGHNT and CDR2 YENEEA. The CDR3 sequence: CASSLSQGYNEQFF. As DNA, the CDR3 is TGTGCCAGCAGCTTAAGCCAGGGGTACAATGAGCAGTTCTTC.

About this clone itself: Germline is not matched at one junction end, which may reflect a read error. The chain employs TRBV5-4 and TRBJ1-1; no clear D. Germline CDR1 SGHNT, CDR2 YYREEE (reference sequence). There are 14 residues in the CDR3. The CDR3 loop reads CASSVGYGNTEAFF. CDR3 nucleotide sequence: TGTGCCAGCAGCGTGGGGTATGGTAACACCGAAGCTTTCTTT.

The V call is TRBV27, the J call TRBJ2-7; 7 positions match TRBD1. CDR3 length: 14 amino acids. From germline, CDR1 is MNHEY and CDR2 SMNVEV (reference sequence). V was clipped by 3 bases and J by 0 bases; unmatched bases: 2. This chain's CDR3 is CASSLTGSSYEQYF. DNA for the CDR3: TGTGCCAGCAGTTTGACAGGGAGCTCCTACGAGCAGTACTTC.

The genes are TRBV27 and TRBJ1-2, with D perhaps matching TRBD1 (5 bases). The CDR3 loop spans 13 amino acids. Looked up from germline, CDR1 is MNHEY and CDR2 is SMNVEV (reference sequence). The V and J ends lost 3 bases and 4 bases respectively, with 9 bases between them. The CDR3 spells CASSLRGGYGYTF. CDR3 DNA: TGTGCCAGCAGTTTGAGGGGAGGCTATGGCTACACCTTC.

This rearrangement joins TRBV6-5 to TRBJ2-7, with D possibly TRBD2 on 5 matching bases. The V end was cut by 4 bases, the J end by 5 bases, with 9 bases between. Germline lookup yields CDR1 MNHEY and CDR2 SVGAGI. The CDR3 length is 12 residues. CDR3 coding DNA: TGTGCCAGCAGTTGGGAGCTGCACGAGCAGTACTTC. This gives the protein CASSWELHEQYF.

V usage is TRBV27 and J usage is TRBJ1-5, with a possible D match to TRBD1 (6 bases). The CDR3 is made up of 14 amino acids. Looked up from germline, CDR1 is MNHEY and CDR2 is SMNVEV (reference sequence). Trimming left V 5 bases short and J 4 bases short, with 12 bases between. CDR3 amino acids: CASSPGQLNQPQHF. CDR3 DNA: TGTGCCAGCAGTCCCGGACAGCTTAATCAGCCCCAGCATTTT.

The rearrangement links TRBV2 to TRBJ2-7; TRBD2 might be the D (6 bases). This CDR3 is built from 12 residues. Per the germline V gene, CDR1 is SNHLY and CDR2 is FYNNEI. Trimming stripped 7 bases from V and 5 bases from J, with 12 bases between. CDR3 coding DNA: TGTGCCAGCACGGGGGATGGGGACGAGCAGTACTTC. Encoded protein: CASTGDGDEQYF. Full variable domain (remainder filled in from reference TRBV2 and TRBJ2-7): EPEVTQTPSHQVTQMGQEVILRCVPISNHLYFYWYRQILGQKVEFLVSFYNNEISEKSEIFDDQFSVERPDGSNFTLKIRSTKLEDSAMYFCASTGDGDEQYFGPGTRLTVT.